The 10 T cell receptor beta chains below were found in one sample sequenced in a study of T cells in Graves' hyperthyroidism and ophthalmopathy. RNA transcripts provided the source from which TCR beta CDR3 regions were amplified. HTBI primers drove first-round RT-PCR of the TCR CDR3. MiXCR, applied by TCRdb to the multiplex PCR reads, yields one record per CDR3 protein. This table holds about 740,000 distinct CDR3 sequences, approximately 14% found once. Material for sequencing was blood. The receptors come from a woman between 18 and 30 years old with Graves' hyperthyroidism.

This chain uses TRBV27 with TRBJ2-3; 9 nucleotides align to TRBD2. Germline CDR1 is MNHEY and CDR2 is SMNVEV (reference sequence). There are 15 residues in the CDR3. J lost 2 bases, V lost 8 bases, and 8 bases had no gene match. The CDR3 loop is CASLEAGGPTDTQYF. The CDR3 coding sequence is TGTGCCAGCCTTGAGGCGGGAGGGCCCACAGATACGCAGTATTTT.

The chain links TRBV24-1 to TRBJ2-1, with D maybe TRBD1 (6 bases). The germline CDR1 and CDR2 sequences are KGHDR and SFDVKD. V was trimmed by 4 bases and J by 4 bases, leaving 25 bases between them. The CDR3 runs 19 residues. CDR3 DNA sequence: TGTGCCACCAGTGACCCCTACCAGGGGTGGCGAAAAAATTACAATGAGCAGTTCTTC. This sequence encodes CATSDPYQGWRKNYNEQFF.

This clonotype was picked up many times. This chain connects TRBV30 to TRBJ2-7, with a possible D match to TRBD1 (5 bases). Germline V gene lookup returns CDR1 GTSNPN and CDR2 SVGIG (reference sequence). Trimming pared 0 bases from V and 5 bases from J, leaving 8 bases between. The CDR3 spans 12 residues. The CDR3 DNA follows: TGTGCCTGGAGTGTTTCAGGGCACGAGCAGTACTTC. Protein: CAWSVSGHEQYF.

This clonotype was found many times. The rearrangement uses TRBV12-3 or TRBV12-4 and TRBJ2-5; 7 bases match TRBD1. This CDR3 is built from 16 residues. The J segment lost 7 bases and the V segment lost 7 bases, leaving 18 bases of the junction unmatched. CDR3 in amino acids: CASTPDRDGATGTQYF. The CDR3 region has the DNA TGTGCCAGCACCCCCGACAGGGACGGAGCCACCGGGACCCAGTACTTC.

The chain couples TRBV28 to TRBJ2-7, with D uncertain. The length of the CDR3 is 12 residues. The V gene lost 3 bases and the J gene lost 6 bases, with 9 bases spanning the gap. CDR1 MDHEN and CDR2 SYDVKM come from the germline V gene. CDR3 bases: TGTGCCAGCAGTTTGTTTAACCGCGAGCAGTACTTC. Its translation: CASSLFNREQYF.

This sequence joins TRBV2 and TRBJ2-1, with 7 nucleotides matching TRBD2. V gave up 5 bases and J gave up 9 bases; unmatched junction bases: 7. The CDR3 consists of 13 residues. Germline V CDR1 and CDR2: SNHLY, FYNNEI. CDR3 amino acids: CASSSAGTSEQFF. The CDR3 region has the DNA TGTGCCAGCAGTTCAGCGGGAACCTCTGAGCAGTTCTTC. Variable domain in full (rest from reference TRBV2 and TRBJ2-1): EPEVTQTPSHQVTQMGQEVILRCVPISNHLYFYWYRQILGQKVEFLVSFYNNEISEKSEIFDDQFSVERPDGSNFTLKIRSTKLEDSAMYFCASSSAGTSEQFFGPGTRLTVL.

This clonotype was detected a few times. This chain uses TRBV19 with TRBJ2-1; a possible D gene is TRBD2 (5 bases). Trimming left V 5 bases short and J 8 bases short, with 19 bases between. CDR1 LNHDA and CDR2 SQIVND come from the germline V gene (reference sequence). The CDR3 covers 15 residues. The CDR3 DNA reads TGTGCCAGTAGTTTACGACGGGGAGTGGAGGATGAGCAGTTCTTC. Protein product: CASSLRRGVEDEQFF.

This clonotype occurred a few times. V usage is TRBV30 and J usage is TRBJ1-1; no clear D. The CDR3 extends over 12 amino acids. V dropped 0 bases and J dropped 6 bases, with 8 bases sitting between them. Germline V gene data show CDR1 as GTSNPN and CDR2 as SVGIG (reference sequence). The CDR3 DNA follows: TGTGCCTGGAGTGTATGGACCGCTGAAGCTTTCTTT. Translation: CAWSVWTAEAFF.

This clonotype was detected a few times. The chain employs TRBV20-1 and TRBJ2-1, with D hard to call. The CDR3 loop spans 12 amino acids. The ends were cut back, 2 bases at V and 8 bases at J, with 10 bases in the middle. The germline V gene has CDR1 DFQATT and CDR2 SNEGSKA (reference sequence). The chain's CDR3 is CSARQVRDEQFF. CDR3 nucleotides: TGCAGTGCTAGACAGGTCAGAGATGAGCAGTTCTTC.

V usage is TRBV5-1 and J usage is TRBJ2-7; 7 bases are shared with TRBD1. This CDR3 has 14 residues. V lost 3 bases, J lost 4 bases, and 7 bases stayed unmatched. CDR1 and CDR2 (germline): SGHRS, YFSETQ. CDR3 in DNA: TGCGCCAGCAGCTACCAGGGACAGTATTACGAGCAGTACTTC. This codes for CASSYQGQYYEQYF.